Described below is a single TCR beta chain sequence and its context. This sample is part of a study of T cells in narcolepsy. Method: immunoSEQ multiplex PCR; TCRdb's copy keeps in-frame clones and lacks some. The table lists tens of thousands of clones, roughly 87% of them singletons. V gave up 3 bases and J gave up 4 bases, with 13 bases separating them. Germline V gene sequence: CDR1 ENHRY, CDR2 SYGVKD. This CDR3 spans 14 amino acids. The chain is built from TRBV10-3 and TRBJ2-7, with unresolved D. The sample taken for sequencing was CD45RA- memory CD4+ T cells from PBMCs. This TCR derives from a human donor with narcolepsy. The CDR3 here is CAISDSPSPYEQYF. DNA for the CDR3: TGTGCCATCAGTGATTCCCCAAGTCCTTACGAGCAGTACTTC.